These T cell receptor beta chains were read from a single sample in a study of long-term antiretroviral therapy in people with HIV. The assay was immunoSEQ multiplex PCR, and TCRdb's table has in-frame clones only and misses some. The sample yields fewer than 30,000 clones, almost 80% seen once. The input for sequencing was unsorted PBMCs, taken 2.1 years after starting antiretroviral therapy. These receptors all come from a man aged 25-45 years with HIV. Each CDR3 is given with its conserved first and last residue. D genes are given only for firm matches. Not every row has a clone size; where given, it reads once, few, many or a size class.

d_call j_call v_call clone_size cdr3_nt cdr3_aa
NA TRBJ2-1 TRBV10-2 NA TGCGCCAGCAGTGAGTGGTCCAAGAAGGGCTACAATGAGCAGTTCTTC CASSEWSKKGYNEQFF
NA TRBJ1-3 TRBV29-1 NA TGCAGCGCCCTCTTACAGGGATCGCGGGGAAACACCATATATTTT CSALLQGSRGNTIYF
NA TRBJ2-3 TRBV7-9 NA TGTGCCAGCAGCCGAGGGGACGGGCCTTTTACAGATACGCAGTATTTT CASSRGDGPFTDTQYF
NA TRBJ1-6 TRBV9 NA TGTGCCAGCAGCGTAGAGACGATAGGGTCACCCCTCCACTTT CASSVETIGSPLHF
NA TRBJ1-4 TRBV2 NA TGTGCCAGCACGGGCGACGAGAGAAAACTGTTTTTT CASTGDERKLFF
NA TRBJ1-4 TRBV2 NA TGTGCCAGCAGTTCTACAGGACCGGGTAACGAAAAACTGTTTTTT CASSSTGPGNEKLFF
TRBD1 TRBJ1-2 TRBV6-5 NA TGTGCCAGCAGTTACGGGACAGAGAGTTTACGGGGCTACACCTTC CASSYGTESLRGYTF
NA TRBJ2-5 TRBV4-1 medium-sized TGCGCCAGCAGCCAAGACGGGACTTCCCAAGAGACCCAGTACTTC CASSQDGTSQETQYF
NA TRBJ1-2 TRBV6-6 NA TGTGCCAGCAGTTCGAGACAGTCACTCTATGGCTACACCTTC CASSSRQSLYGYTF
TRBD1 TRBJ2-2 TRBV11-3 few TGTGCCAGCAGCTTAGTCGGACAGGGAAACACCGGGGAGCTGTTTTTT CASSLVGQGNTGELFF
NA TRBJ1-1 TRBV6-6 few TGTGCCAGCAGTACTCTCTCTGAAGCTTTCTTT CASSTLSEAFF
NA TRBJ1-6 TRBV9 few TGTGCCAGCAGCATCTTTGATAGCCAGGCTTCTTCACCCCTCCACTTT CASSIFDSQASSPLHF
NA TRBJ1-1 TRBV5-1 NA TGCGCCAGCAGCCAGGAGGGGGGAAACACTGAAGCTTTCTTT CASSQEGGNTEAFF
TRBD1 TRBJ2-7 TRBV7-2 NA TGTGCCAGCAGGCGGGGCAGGGGGCCGGGGCCCTACGAGCAGTACTTC CASRRGRGPGPYEQYF
TRBD1 TRBJ2-7 TRBV7-9 NA TGTGCCAGCAGTCCTCCCCCGACAGGGATAAAAACCTACGAGCAGTACTTC CASSPPPTGIKTYEQYF
TRBD2 TRBJ2-5 TRBV7-8 NA TGTGCCAGCAGCCCCCTAGCGGGAGCGACGTACCAAGAGACCCAGTACTTC CASSPLAGATYQETQYF
NA TRBJ2-1 TRBV7-3 NA TGTGCCAGCAGCCCTTCCCCCGGGAACGAGCAGTTCTTC CASSPSPGNEQFF
TRBD1 TRBJ2-6 TRBV2 few TGTGCCAGCCAAGGGGGCTGGTTTGGCCGCTCCTCTGGGGCCAACGTCCTGACTTTC CASQGGWFGRSSGANVLTF
TRBD2 TRBJ2-5 TRBV28 NA TGTGCCAGCAGTTTAGGAGGACTAGCGGGGGCCCAAGAGACCCAGTACTTC CASSLGGLAGAQETQYF
NA TRBJ2-2 TRBV7-7 NA TGTGCTAGCAGCTCGGACGGAACGAACACCGGGGAGCTGTTTTTT CASSSDGTNTGELFF
NA TRBJ2-1 TRBV7-9 NA TGTGCCAGCAGCTTACTTTTTGCGGAGGTATCCTACAATGAGCAGTTCTTC CASSLLFAEVSYNEQFF
TRBD1 TRBJ2-2 TRBV6-5 NA TGTGCCAGCGGATTCCCGGGACAGTTAACAGGGGAGCTGTTTTTT CASGFPGQLTGELFF
TRBD1 TRBJ2-7 TRBV28 NA TGTGCCAGCAGTTTGAGACAGGGTAGGAACGAGCAGTACTTC CASSLRQGRNEQYF